One TCR beta chain is described in this entry. These data are taken from a study of blood T cell repertoires in COVID-19. Study context: Sample material is recorded as cDNA or gDNA derived from T cells, B-cell-depleted T cells, or PBMCs.

Data came from immunoSEQ multiplex PCR; TCRdb stores just in-frame clones and leaves some out. The sample has 200,000 to 300,000 clones, about 90% seen once. CDR1 is MGHRA, CDR2 YSYEKL, per germline. V dropped 2 bases and J dropped 6; count of bases not matched to a gene: 11. The CDR3 covers 17 residues. The specimen was PBMCs or T cells enriched from blood (not recorded which). The chain couples TRBV4-1 to TRBJ2-7; 12 bases match TRBD1. The TCR comes from a woman aged 25 to 45 with acute COVID-19. The CDR3 loop reads CASSQKSGGTGGFEQYF. For the CDR3, the DNA is TGCGCCAGCAGCCAAAAGAGTGGCGGGACAGGGGGCTTCGAGCAGTACTTC.